The source of this T cell receptor beta chain is a study of T cell changes during pregnancy in multiple sclerosis. CDR3 length: 13 amino acids. The V gene lost 4 bases and the J gene lost 3 bases, with 9 bases spanning the gap. Germline V lookup: CDR1 MNHEY, CDR2 SVGAGI. Only in-frame clones appear in the TCRdb table, and some are missing; sequencing was by immunoSEQ multiplex PCR. The table has roughly 100,000 clones, roughly nine tenths seen once. This sample comprised peripheral blood, obtained after pregnancy. This chain joins TRBV6-5 and TRBJ1-1; D uncertain. This TCR was sampled from a female donor with multiple sclerosis, enrolled in a pregnancy study. The CDR3 here is CASSFIQYTEAFF. The CDR3 coding sequence is TGTGCCAGCAGTTTCATCCAGTACACTGAAGCTTTCTTT.